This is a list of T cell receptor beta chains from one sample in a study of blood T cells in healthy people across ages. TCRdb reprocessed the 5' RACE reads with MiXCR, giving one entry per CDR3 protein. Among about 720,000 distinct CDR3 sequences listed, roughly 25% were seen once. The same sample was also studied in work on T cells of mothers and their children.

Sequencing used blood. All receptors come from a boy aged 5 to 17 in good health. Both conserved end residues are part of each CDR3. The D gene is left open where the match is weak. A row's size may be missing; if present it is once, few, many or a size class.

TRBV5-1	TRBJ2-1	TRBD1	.	CASSLIPGGNEQFF	TGCGCCAGCAGCTTGATTCCAGGGGGCAATGAGCAGTTCTTC
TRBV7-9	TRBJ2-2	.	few	CASSLYLVNTGELFF	TGTGCCAGCAGCTTATATTTGGTAAACACCGGGGAGCTGTTTTTT
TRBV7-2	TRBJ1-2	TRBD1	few	CASSLTDRAYGYTF	TGTGCCAGCAGCTTAACCGACAGGGCCTATGGCTACACCTTC
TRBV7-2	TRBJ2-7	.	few	CASSRGWGSYEQYF	TGTGCCAGTTCCAGGGGTTGGGGCTCCTACGAGCAGTACTTC
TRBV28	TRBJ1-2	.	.	CASSLPTIWGYTF	TGTGCCAGCAGCCTACCCACTATCTGGGGCTACACCTTC
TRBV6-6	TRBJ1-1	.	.	CASSYVPRVGTEAFF	TGTGCCAGCAGTTACGTCCCACGGGTAGGGACTGAAGCTTTCTTT
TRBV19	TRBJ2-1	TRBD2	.	CASSIGGGADEQFF	TGTGCCAGTAGTATAGGCGGGGGGGCGGATGAGCAGTTCTTC
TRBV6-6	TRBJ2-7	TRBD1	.	CASSYRGQSYEQYF	TGTGCCAGCAGTTACAGGGGGCAGTCCTACGAGCAGTACTTC
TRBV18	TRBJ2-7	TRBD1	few	CASSVTGTGGAHF	TGTGCCAGCTCAGTGACCGGGACAGGGGGCGCGCACTTC
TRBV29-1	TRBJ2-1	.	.	CSVEDSADEQFF	TGCAGCGTTGAAGATAGCGCCGATGAGCAGTTCTTC
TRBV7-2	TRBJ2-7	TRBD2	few	CASSLVSSGKGYEQYF	TGTGCCAGCAGCTTAGTATCTAGCGGGAAAGGCTACGAGCAGTACTTC
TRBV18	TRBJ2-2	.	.	CASSLDRGSTGELFF	TGTGCCAGCTCACTCGACAGAGGGAGTACCGGGGAGCTGTTTTTT
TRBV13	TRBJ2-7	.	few	CASSLGLAVKYEQYF	TGTGCCAGCAGCTTAGGACTAGCTGTAAAGTACGAGCAGTACTTC
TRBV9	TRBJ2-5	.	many	CASSVAYQETQYF	TGTGCCAGCAGCGTGGCGTACCAAGAGACCCAGTACTTC
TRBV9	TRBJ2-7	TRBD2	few	CASSVGAGDYEQYF	TGTGCCAGCAGCGTAGGGGCGGGGGACTACGAGCAGTACTTC
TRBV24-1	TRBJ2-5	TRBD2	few	CAASDTKAGVSETQYF	TGTGCCGCCAGTGATACGAAAGCGGGAGTCAGCGAGACCCAGTACTTC
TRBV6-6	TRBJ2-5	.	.	CASSSYETQYF	TGTGCCAGCAGTTCTTACGAGACCCAGTACTTC
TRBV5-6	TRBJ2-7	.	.	CASSPIGAAGNEQYF	TGTGCCAGCAGCCCCATCGGTGCAGCCGGCAACGAGCAGTACTTC
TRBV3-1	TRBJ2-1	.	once	CASSHGPTRNPQEQFF	TGTGCCAGCAGCCATGGCCCTACTAGAAACCCCCAGGAGCAGTTCTTC
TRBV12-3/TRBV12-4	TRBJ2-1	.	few	CASSLWQGMGGSYNEQFF	TGTGCCAGCAGTTTATGGCAGGGGATGGGGGGATCCTACAATGAGCAGTTCTTC
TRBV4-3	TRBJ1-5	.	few	CASSQVRGDNQPQHF	TGCGCCAGCAGCCAAGTACGGGGTGACAATCAGCCCCAGCATTTT
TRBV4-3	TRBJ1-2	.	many	CASSQDRSGKVDGYTF	TGCGCCAGCAGCCAAGACCGTTCAGGGAAGGTGGATGGCTACACCTTC
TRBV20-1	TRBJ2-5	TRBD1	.	CSARDRVLQETQYF	TGCAGTGCTAGGGACAGGGTTCTTCAAGAGACCCAGTACTTC
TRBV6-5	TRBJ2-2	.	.	CATKEEGLAPGELFF	TGTGCCACAAAGGAGGAAGGGCTAGCACCCGGGGAGCTGTTTTTT
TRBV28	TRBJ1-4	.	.	CASRPQQWANEKLFF	TGTGCCAGCAGGCCCCAACAGTGGGCTAATGAAAAACTGTTTTTT
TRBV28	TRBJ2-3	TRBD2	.	CASSLTPSGFITDTQYF	TGTGCCAGCAGTTTAACTCCTAGCGGATTTATCACAGATACGCAGTATTTT
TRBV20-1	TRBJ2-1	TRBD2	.	CSTAGDEQFF	TGCAGTACCGCGGGGGATGAGCAGTTCTTC
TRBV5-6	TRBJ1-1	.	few	CASSLNNEAFF	TGTGCCAGCAGCTTGAATAATGAAGCTTTCTTT
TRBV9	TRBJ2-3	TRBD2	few	CASSAAGAGDTQYF	TGTGCCAGCAGCGCAGCGGGAGCGGGAGATACGCAGTATTTT
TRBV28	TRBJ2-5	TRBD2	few	CASGLLAGGKQYF	TGTGCCAGCGGATTACTAGCGGGGGGAAAGCAGTACTTC
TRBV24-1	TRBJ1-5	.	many	CATSDPNQPQHF	TGTGCCACCAGTGACCCCAATCAGCCCCAGCATTTT
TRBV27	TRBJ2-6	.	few	CASSFFDGANVLTF	TGTGCCAGCAGTTTCTTCGATGGGGCCAACGTCCTGACTTTC
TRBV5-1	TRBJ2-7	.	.	CASSLVAVAYEQYF	TGCGCCAGCAGCTTGGTGGCCGTTGCCTACGAGCAGTACTTC
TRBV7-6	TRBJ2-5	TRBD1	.	CASSFRQGNVETQYF	TGTGCCAGCAGCTTCCGACAGGGGAACGTGGAGACCCAGTACTTC
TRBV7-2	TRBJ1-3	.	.	CASSSLQRTGNTIYF	TGTGCCAGCAGCTCGCTTCAACGTACTGGAAACACCATATATTTT
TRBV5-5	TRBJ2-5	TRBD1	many	CASSFDREETQYF	TGTGCCAGCAGCTTCGACAGGGAGGAGACCCAGTACTTC
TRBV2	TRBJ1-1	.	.	CASSEGMGLNTEAFF	TGTGCCAGCAGTGAAGGGATGGGTCTGAACACTGAAGCTTTCTTT
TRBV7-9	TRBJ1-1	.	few	CASSLGLGDTEAFF	TGTGCCAGCAGCCTGGGGCTAGGGGACACTGAAGCTTTCTTT
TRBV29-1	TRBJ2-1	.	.	CSVVIGGYNEQFF	TGCAGCGTTGTAATAGGGGGCTACAATGAGCAGTTCTTC
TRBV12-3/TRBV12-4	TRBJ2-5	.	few	CASSLWLGWETQYF	TGTGCCAGCAGCCTGTGGTTGGGGTGGGAGACCCAGTACTTC
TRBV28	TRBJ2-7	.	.	CASRPPGRTYEQYF	TGTGCCAGCAGACCCCCGGGACGGACTTACGAGCAGTACTTC
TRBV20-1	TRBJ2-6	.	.	CSAREDFANVLTF	TGCAGTGCTAGAGAGGACTTCGCCAACGTCCTGACTTTC
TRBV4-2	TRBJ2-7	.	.	CASSQDLGPYEQYF	TGTGCCAGCAGCCAAGATCTAGGGCCATACGAGCAGTACTTC
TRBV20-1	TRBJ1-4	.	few	CSARVRGGEKLFF	TGCAGTGCTAGAGTAAGAGGAGGAGAAAAACTGTTTTTT
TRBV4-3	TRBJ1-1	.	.	CASSQVTGWPEAFF	TGCGCCAGCAGCCAAGTTACAGGGTGGCCTGAAGCTTTCTTT
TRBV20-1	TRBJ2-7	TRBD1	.	CSATRTGWYEQYF	TGCAGTGCTACCAGGACAGGGTGGTATGAGCAGTACTTC
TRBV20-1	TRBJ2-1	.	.	CSARGSSSYNEQFF	TGCAGTGCTAGGGGTTCAAGCTCCTACAATGAGCAGTTCTTC
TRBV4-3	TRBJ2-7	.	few	CASSQDNTGSSYEQYF	TGCGCCAGCAGCCAAGATAACACAGGGAGCTCCTACGAGCAGTACTTC
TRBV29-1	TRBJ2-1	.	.	CSANILGNEQFF	TGCAGCGCCAATATACTGGGGAATGAGCAGTTCTTC
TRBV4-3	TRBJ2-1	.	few	CASSPPLVRGNEQFF	TGCGCCAGCAGCCCCCCGTTAGTTAGGGGCAATGAGCAGTTCTTC
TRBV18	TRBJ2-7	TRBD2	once	CASSPHPGTSPYEQYF	TGTGCCAGCTCACCACACCCCGGGACTAGTCCCTACGAGCAGTACTTC
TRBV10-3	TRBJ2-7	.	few	CAIRAGTSSYEQYF	TGTGCCATCAGGGCCGGGACCAGCTCCTACGAGCAGTACTTC